The entry below gives a single T cell receptor (beta chain) sequence along with its context. The data are from a study of T cell responses to AZD1222 COVID-19 vaccine. CDR3 length: 17 amino acids. V was clipped by 5 bases and J by 2 bases; unmatched bases: 11. CDR1 and CDR2 from the germline V gene are SGHVS and FNYEAQ. Assay: immunoSEQ multiplex PCR; the TCRdb copy retains only in-frame clones and omits some. Of around 150,000 clones listed, under 95% are singletons. The rearrangement joins TRBV7-6 to TRBJ2-5, with 10 bases lining up with TRBD1. This TCR came from an adult who received the AZD1222 COVID-19 vaccine. Here the sequenced sample was peripheral blood, taken 28 days after the second AZD1222 dose. The CDR3 DNA reads as TGTGCCAGCAGCGCCGGGACAGGGGTCGGGTATCAAGAGACCCAGTACTTC. Its translation: CASSAGTGVGYQETQYF.